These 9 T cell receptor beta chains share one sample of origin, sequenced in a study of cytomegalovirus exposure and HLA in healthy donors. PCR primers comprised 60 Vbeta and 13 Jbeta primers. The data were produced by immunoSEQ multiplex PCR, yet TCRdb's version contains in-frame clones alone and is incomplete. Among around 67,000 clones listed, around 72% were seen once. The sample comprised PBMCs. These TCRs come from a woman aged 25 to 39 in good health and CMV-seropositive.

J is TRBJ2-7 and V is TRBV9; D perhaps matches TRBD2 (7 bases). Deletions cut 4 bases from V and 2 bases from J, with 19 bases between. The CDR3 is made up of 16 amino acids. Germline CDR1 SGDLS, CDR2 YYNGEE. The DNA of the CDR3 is TGTGCCAGCAGCCCACAGGGACTATCTAAGGCCTACGAGCAGTACTTC. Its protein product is CASSPQGLSKAYEQYF.

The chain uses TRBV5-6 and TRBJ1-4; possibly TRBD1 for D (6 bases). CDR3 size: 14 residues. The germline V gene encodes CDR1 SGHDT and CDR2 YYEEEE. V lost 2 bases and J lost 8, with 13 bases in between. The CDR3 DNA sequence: TGTGCCAGCAGCTTAAGAACAGGGAGAGAAAAACTGTTTTTT. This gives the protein CASSLRTGREKLFF.

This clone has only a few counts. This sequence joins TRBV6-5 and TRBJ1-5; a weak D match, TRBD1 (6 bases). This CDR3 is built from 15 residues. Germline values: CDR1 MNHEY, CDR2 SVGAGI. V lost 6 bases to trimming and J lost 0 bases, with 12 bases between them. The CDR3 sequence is CASSRAGASNQPQHF. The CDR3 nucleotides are TGTGCCAGCAGCAGGGCAGGGGCTAGCAATCAGCCCCAGCATTTT.

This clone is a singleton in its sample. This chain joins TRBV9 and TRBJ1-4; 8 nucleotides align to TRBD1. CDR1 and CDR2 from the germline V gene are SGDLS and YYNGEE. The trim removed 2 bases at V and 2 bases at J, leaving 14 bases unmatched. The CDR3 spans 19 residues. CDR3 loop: CASSVGDRRGLVTNEKLFF. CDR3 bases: TGTGCCAGCAGCGTGGGGGACAGGCGAGGGTTAGTTACTAATGAAAAACTGTTTTTT.

The CDR3 bases are TGCAGCGTTGAAGACCCGACAGGTACTGGGGCCAACGTCCTGACTTTC. Translating gives CSVEDPTGTGANVLTF. The chain is built from TRBV29-1 and TRBJ2-6; TRBD1 is a possible D gene (6 bases). Per germline, CDR1 SQVTM and CDR2 ANQGSEA. The ends were cut back, 0 bases at V and 2 bases at J, with 11 bases in the middle. This CDR3 contains 16 residues.

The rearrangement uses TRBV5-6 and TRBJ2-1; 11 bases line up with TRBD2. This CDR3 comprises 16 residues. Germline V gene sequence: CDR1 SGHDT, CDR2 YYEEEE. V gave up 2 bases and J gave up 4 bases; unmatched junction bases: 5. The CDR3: CASSFMTSGIYNEQFF. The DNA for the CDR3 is TGTGCCAGCAGCTTTATGACTAGCGGGATTTACAATGAGCAGTTCTTC. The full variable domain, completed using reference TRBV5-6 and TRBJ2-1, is DAGVTQSPTHLIKTRGQQVTLRCSPKSGHDTVSWYQQALGQGPQFIFQYYEEEERQRGNFPDRFSGHQFPNYSSELNVNALLLGDSALYLCASSFMTSGIYNEQFFGPGTRLTVL.

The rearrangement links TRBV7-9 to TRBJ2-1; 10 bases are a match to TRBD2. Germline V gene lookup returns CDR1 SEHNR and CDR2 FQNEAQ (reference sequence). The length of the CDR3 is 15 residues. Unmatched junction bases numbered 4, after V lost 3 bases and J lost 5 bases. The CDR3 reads CASSFLAGVDNEQFF. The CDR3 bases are TGTGCCAGCAGCTTCCTAGCGGGAGTGGACAATGAGCAGTTCTTC.

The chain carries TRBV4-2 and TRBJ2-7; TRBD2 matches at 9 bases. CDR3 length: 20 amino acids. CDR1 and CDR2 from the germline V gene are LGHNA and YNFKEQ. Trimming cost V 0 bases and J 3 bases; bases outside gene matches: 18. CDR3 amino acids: CASSQDGASGTGGVHYEQYF. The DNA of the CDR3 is TGTGCCAGCAGCCAAGATGGAGCTAGCGGGACCGGGGGCGTTCACTACGAGCAGTACTTC.

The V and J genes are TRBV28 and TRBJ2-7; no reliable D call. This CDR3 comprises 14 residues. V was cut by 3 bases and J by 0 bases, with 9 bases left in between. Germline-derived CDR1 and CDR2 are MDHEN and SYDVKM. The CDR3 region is CASSFLTSSYEQYF. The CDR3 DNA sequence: TGTGCCAGCAGTTTCCTCACTTCCTCCTACGAGCAGTACTTC.